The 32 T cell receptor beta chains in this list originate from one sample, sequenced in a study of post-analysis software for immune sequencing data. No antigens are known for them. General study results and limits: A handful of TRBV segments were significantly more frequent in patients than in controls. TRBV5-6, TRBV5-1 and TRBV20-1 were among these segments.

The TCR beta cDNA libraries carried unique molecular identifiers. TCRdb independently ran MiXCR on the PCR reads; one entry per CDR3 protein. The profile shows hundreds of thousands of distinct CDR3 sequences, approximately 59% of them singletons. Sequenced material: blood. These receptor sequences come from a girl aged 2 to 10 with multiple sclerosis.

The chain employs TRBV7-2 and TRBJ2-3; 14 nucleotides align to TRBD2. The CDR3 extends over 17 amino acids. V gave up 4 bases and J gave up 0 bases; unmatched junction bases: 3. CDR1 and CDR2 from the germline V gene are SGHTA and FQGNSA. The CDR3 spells CASSWTSGGSSTDTQYF. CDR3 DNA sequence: TGTGCCAGCAGCTGGACTAGCGGGGGGTCTAGCACAGATACGCAGTATTTT.

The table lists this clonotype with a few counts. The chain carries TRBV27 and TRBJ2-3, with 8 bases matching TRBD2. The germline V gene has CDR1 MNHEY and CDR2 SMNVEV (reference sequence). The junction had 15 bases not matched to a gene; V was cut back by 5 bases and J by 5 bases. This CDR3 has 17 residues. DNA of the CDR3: TGTGCCAGCAGTCCCTTAGGATTCGGGAGGGTGGGAGATACGCAGTATTTT. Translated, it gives CASSPLGFGRVGDTQYF.

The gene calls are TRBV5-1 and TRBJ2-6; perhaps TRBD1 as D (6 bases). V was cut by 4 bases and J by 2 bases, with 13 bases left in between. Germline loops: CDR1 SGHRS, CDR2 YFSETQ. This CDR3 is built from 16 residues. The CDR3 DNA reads TGCGCCAGCAGCGTGGGGGCGGTCCCTGGGGCCAACGTCCTGACTTTC. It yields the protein CASSVGAVPGANVLTF.

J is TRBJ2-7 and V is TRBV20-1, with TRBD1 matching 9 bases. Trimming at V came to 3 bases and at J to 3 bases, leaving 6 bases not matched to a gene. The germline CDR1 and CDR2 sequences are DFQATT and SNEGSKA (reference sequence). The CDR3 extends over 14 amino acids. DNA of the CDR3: TGCAGTGCTAGTGGGGACAGGGCCAGCTACGAGCAGTACTTC. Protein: CSASGDRASYEQYF.

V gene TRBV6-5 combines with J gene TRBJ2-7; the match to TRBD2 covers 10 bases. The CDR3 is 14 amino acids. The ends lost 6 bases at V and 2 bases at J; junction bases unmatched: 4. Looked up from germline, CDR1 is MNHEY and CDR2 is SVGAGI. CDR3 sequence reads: CASRGAGGPYEQYF. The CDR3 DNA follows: TGTGCCAGCAGGGGAGCGGGAGGGCCCTACGAGCAGTACTTC.

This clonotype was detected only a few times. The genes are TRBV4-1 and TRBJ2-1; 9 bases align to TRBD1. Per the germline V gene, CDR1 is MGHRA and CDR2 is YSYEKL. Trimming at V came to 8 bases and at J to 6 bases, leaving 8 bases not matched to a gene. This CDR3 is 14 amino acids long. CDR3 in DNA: TGCGCCAGCCACGCGGGACAGGGATTCAATGAGCAGTTCTTC. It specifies CASHAGQGFNEQFF.

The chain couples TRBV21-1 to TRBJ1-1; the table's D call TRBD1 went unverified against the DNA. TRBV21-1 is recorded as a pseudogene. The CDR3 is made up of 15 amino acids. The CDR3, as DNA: TGTGCCAGCAGCTCCCGGAGGAATGGACAGCCGAGAGCTTTCTTT. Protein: CASSSRRNGQPRAFF.

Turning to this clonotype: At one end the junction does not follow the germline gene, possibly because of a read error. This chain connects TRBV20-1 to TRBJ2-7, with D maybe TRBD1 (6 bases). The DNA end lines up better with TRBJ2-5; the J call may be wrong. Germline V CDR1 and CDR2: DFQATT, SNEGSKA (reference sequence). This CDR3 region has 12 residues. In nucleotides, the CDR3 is TGCAGTGCTCGAGAGGGGGTTGGGACCCAGTACTTC. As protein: CSAREGVGTQYF.

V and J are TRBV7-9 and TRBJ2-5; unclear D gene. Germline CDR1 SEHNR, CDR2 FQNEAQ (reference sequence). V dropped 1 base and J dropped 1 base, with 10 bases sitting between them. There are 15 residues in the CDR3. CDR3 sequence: CASSLVRPVQETQYF. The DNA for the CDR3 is TGTGCCAGCAGCTTAGTCAGGCCAGTCCAAGAGACCCAGTACTTC. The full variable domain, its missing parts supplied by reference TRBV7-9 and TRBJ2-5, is DTGVSQNPRHKITKRGQNVTFRCDPISEHNRLYWYRQTLGQGPEFLTYFQNEAQLEKSRLLSDRFSAERPKGSFSTLEIQRTEQGDSAMYLCASSLVRPVQETQYFGPGTRLLVL.

CDR3 nucleotide sequence: TGCGCCAGCAGCGATGTCAACCAATACAATGAGCAGTTCTTC. Encoded protein: CASSDVNQYNEQFF. The V call is TRBV5-1, the J call TRBJ2-1; D is unresolved. Trimming removed 4 bases from V and 4 bases from J, with 12 bases in between. Germline V gene sequence: CDR1 SGHRS, CDR2 YFSETQ. This CDR3 comprises 14 residues.

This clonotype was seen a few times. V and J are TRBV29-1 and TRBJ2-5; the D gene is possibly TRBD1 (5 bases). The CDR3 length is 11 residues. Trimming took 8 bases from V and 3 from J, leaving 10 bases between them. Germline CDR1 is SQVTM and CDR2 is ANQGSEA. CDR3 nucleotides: TGCAGCTACCAAGGGGAAGAGACCCAGTACTTC. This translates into CSYQGEETQYF.

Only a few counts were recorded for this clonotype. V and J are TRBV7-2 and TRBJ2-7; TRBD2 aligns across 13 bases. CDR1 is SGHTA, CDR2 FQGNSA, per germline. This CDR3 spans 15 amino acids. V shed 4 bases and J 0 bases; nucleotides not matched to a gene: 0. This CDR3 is CASSWTSGSSYEQYF. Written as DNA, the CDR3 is TGTGCCAGCAGCTGGACTAGCGGGAGCTCCTACGAGCAGTACTTC.

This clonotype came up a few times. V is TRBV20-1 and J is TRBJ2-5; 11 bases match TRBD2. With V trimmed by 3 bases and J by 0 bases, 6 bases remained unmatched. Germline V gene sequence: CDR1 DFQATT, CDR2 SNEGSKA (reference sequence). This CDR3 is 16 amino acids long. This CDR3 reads CSASQTSGMYQETQYF. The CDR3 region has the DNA TGCAGTGCTAGCCAGACTAGCGGGATGTACCAAGAGACCCAGTACTTC.

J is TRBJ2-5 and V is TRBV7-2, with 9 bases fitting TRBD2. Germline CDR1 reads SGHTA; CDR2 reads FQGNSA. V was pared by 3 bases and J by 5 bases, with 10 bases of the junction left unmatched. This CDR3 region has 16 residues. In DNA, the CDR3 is TGTGCCAGCAGCTTGGCCGGGACTAGCAAATGGGAGACCCAGTACTTC. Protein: CASSLAGTSKWETQYF.

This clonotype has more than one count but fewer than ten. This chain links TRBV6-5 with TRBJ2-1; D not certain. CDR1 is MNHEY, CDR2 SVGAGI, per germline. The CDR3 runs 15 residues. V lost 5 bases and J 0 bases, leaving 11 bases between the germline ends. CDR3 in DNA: TGTGCCAGCAGTCGAGGTCTAAGCTCCTACAATGAGCAGTTCTTC. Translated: CASSRGLSSYNEQFF.

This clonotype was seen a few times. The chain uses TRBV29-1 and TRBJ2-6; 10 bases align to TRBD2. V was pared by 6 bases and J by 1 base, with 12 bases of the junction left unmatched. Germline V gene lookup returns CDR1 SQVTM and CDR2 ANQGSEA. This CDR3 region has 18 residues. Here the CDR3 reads CSVSQREGGMSGANVLTF. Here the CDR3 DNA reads TGCAGCGTGTCGCAGCGGGAGGGCGGTATGTCTGGGGCCAACGTCCTGACTTTC.

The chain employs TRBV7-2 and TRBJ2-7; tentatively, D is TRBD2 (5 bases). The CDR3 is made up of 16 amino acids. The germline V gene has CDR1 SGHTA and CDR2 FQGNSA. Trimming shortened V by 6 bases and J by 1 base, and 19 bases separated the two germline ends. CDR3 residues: CASSTLDSRASYEQYF. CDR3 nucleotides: TGTGCCAGCAGTACCCTAGACTCGAGGGCGTCCTACGAGCAGTACTTC.

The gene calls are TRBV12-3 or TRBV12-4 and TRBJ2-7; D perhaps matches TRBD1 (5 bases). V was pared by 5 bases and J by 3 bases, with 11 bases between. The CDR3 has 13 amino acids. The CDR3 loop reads CASSRQGDYEQYF. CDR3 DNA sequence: TGTGCCAGCAGTCGACAAGGGGACTACGAGCAGTACTTC.

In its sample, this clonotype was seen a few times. CDR3 region: CASSPREDTQYF. Written as DNA, the CDR3 is TGTGCCAGCAGTCCGAGGGAAGATACGCAGTATTTT. V is TRBV4-2 and J is TRBJ2-3, with a tentative D call TRBD2 (5 bases). V lost 6 bases to trimming and J lost 5 bases, with 9 bases between them. This CDR3 comprises 12 residues. CDR1 LGHNA and CDR2 YNFKEQ come from the germline V gene.

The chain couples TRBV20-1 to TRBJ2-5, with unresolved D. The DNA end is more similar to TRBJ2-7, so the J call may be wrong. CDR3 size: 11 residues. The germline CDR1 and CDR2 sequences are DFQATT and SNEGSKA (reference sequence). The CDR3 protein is CSAGRLYEQYF. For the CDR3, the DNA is TGCAGTGCAGGCAGGCTCTACGAGCAGTACTTC.

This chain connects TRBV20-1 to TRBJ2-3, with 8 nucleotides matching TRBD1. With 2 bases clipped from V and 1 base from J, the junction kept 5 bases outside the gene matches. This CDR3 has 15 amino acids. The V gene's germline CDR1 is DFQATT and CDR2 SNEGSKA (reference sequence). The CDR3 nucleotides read TGCAGTGCTAGAAACCTGGACAGGGGCACAGATACGCAGTATTTT. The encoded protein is CSARNLDRGTDTQYF.

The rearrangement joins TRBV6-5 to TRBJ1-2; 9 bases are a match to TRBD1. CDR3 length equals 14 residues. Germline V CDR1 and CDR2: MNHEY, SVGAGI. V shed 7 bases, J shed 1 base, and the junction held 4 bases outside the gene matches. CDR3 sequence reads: CASTRDRDNYGYTF. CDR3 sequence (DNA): TGTGCCAGCACTCGGGACAGGGATAACTATGGCTACACCTTC.

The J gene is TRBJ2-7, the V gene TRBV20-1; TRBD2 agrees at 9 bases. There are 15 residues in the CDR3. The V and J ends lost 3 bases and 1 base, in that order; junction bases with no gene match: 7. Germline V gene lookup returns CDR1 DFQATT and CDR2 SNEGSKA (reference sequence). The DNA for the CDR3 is TGCAGTGCTAGGCCCGCTGCGGGAGGGTCCTACGAGCAGTACTTC. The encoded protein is CSARPAAGGSYEQYF.

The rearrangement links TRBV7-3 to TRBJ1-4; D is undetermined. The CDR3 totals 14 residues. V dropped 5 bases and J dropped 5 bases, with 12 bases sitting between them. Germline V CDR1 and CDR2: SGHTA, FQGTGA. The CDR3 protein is CASSPGGHNEKLFF. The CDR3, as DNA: TGTGCCAGCAGCCCGGGAGGGCACAATGAAAAACTGTTTTTT. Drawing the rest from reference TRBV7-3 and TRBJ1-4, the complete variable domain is GAGVSQTPSNKVTEKGKYVELRCDPISGHTALYWYRQSLGQGPEFLIYFQGTGAADDSGLPNDRFFAVRPEGSVSTLKIQRTERGDSAVYLCASSPGGHNEKLFFGSGTQLSVL.

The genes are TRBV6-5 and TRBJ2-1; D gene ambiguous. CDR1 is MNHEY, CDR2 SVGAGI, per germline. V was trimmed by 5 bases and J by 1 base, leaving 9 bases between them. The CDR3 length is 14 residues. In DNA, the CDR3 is TGTGCCAGCAGTGCTGTTCCTTCCTACAATGAGCAGTTCTTC. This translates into CASSAVPSYNEQFF.

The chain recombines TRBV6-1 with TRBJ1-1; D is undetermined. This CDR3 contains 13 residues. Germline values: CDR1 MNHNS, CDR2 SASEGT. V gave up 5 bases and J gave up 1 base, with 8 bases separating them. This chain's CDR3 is CASSTVWNTEAFF. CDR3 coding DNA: TGTGCCAGCAGTACAGTCTGGAACACTGAAGCTTTCTTT.

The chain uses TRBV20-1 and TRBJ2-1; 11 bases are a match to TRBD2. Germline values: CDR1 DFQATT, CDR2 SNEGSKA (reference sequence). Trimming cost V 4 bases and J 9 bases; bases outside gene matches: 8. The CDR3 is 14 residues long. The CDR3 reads CSAISGGARSEQFF. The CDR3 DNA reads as TGCAGTGCTATTAGCGGGGGGGCCCGTAGTGAGCAGTTCTTC.

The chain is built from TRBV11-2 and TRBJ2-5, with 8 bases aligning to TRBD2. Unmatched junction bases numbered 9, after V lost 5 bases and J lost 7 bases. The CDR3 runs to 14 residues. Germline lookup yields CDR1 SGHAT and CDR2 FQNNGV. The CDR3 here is CASSVLAGQRTQYF. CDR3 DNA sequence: TGTGCCAGCAGCGTGCTAGCGGGCCAAAGGACCCAGTACTTC.

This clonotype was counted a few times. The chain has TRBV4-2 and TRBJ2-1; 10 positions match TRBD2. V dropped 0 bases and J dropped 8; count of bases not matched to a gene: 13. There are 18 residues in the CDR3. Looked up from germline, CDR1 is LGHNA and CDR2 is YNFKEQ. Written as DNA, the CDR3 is TGTGCCAGCAGCCAAGAAAGTTGGGCTAGCGGGAGCTCGGATGAGCAGTTCTTC. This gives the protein CASSQESWASGSSDEQFF.

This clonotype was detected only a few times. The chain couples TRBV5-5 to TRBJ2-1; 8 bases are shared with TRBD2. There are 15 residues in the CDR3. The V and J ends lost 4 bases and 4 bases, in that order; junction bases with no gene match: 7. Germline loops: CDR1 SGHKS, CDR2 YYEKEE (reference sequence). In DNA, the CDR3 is TGTGCCAGCAGCCCCGGGACTAGGGTATACAATGAGCAGTTCTTC. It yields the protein CASSPGTRVYNEQFF.

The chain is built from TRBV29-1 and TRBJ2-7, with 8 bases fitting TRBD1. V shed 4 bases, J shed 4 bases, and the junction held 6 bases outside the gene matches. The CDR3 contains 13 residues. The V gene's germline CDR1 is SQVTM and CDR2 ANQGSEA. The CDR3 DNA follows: TGCAGCGTTGGGAGACAGGGGCGTTACGAGCAGTACTTC. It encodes CSVGRQGRYEQYF.

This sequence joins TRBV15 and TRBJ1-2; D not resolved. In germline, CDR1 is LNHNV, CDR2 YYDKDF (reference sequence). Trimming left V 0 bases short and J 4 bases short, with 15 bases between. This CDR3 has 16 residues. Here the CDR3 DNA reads TGTGCCACCAGCAGAGATGGACCAGGCAGCATCTATGGCTACACCTTC. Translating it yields CATSRDGPGSIYGYTF.